This TCR beta chain derives from a study of blood T cell repertoires in COVID-19. Study context: PBMCs, B-cell-depleted T cells, or T cells provided the cDNA or gDNA that made up the material.

V lost 6 bases, J lost 5 bases, and 14 bases lay in between. The CDR3 has 13 residues. Germline lookup yields CDR1 ENHRY and CDR2 SYGVKD. Assay: immunoSEQ multiplex PCR; the TCRdb copy retains only in-frame clones and omits some. The sample lists tens of thousands of clones; over 75% were seen once. The genes are TRBV10-3 and TRBJ2-7; D perhaps matches TRBD1 (6 bases). Sequences were obtained from peripheral blood. The receptor was derived from a man aged 55 to 70 with acute or convalescent COVID-19. The CDR3 loop is CAIRPGARDEQYF. The CDR3 DNA follows: TGTGCCATCAGGCCAGGGGCCAGGGACGAGCAGTACTTC.